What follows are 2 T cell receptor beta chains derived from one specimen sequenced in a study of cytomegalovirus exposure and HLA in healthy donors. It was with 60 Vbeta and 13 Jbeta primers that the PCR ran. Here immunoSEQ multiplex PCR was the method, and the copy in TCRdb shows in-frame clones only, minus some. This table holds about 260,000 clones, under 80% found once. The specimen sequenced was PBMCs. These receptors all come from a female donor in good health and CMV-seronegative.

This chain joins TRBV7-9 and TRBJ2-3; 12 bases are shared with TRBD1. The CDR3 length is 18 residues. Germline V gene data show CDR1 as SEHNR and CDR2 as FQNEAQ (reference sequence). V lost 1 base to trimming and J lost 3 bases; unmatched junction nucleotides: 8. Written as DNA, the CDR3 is TGTGCCAGCAGCTTAGTGAGGGGGGACAGGGGGCGTACAGATACGCAGTATTTT. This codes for CASSLVRGDRGRTDTQYF.

The CDR3 spells CASSFVRDRGRETQYF. As DNA, the CDR3 is TGTGCCAGCAGCTTTGTTCGGGACAGGGGGCGCGAGACCCAGTACTTC. V usage is TRBV5-6 and J usage is TRBJ2-5; TRBD1 matches at 12 bases. Germline V gives CDR1 SGHDT, CDR2 YYEEEE. The CDR3 contains 16 residues. V lost 2 bases to trimming and J lost 5 bases; unmatched junction nucleotides: 7.